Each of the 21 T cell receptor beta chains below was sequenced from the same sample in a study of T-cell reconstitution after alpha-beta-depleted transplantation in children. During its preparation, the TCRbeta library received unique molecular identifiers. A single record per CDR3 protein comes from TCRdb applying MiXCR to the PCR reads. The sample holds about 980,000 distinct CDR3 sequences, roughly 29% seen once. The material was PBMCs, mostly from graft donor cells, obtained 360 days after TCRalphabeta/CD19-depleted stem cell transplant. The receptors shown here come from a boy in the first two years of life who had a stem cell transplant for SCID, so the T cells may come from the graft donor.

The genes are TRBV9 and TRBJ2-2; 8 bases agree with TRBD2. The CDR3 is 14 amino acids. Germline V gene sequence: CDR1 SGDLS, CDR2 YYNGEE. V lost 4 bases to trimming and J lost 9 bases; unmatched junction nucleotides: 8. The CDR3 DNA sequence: TGTGCCAGCAGCCCCTCCAGCGGGGGTTGGGAGCTGTTTTTT. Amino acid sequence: CASSPSSGGWELFF.

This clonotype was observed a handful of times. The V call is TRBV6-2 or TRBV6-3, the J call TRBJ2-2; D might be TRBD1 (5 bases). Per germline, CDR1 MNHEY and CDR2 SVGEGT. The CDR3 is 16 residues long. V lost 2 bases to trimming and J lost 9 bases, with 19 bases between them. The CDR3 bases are TGTGCCAGCAGTTACCCCCCAGGGTATGTCGTATGGGAGCTGTTTTTT. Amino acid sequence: CASSYPPGYVVWELFF.

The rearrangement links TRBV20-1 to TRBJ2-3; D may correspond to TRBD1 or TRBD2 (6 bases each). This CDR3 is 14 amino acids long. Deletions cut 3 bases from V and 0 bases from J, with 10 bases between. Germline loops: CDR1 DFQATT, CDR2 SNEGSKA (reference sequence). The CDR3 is CSASGGHSTDTQYF. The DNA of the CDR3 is TGCAGTGCTAGCGGGGGCCATAGCACAGATACGCAGTATTTT.

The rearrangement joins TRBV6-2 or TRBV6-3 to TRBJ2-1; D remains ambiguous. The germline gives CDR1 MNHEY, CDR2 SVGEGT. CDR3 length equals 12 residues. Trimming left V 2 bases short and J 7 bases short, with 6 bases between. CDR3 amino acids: CASSYVRNEQFF. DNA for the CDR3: TGTGCCAGCAGTTACGTGAGAAATGAGCAGTTCTTC.

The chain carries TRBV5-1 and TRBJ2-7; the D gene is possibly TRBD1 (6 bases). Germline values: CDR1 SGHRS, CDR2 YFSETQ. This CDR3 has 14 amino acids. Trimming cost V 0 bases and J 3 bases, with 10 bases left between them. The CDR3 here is CASSLDGTRYEQYF. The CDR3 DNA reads TGCGCCAGCAGCTTGGATGGGACACGCTACGAGCAGTACTTC.

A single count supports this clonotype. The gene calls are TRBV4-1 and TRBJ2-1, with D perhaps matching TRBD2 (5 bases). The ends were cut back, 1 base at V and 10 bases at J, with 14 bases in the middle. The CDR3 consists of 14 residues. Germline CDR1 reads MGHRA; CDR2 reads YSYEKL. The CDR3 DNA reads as TGCGCCAGCAGCCAAGCCAGATTGACGGGAGAGCAGTTCTTC. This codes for CASSQARLTGEQFF.

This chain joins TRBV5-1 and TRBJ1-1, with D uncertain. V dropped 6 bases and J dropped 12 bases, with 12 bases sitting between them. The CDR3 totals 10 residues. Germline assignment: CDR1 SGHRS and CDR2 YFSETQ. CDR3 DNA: TGCGCCAGCATCATGAGGAGAACTTTCTTT. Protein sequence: CASIMRRTFF.

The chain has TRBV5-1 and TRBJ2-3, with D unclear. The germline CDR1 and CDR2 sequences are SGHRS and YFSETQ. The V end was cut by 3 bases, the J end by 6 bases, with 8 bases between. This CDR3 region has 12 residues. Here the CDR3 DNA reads TGCGCCAGCAGCTCGTCTTATGATACGCAGTATTTT. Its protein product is CASSSSYDTQYF.

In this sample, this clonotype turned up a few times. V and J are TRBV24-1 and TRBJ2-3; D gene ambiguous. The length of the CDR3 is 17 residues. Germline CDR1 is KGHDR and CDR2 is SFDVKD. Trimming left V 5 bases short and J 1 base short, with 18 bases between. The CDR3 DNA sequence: TGTGCCACCAGTGCATTCCCGGGCCCCTGGGGCACAGATACGCAGTATTTT. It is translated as CATSAFPGPWGTDTQYF.

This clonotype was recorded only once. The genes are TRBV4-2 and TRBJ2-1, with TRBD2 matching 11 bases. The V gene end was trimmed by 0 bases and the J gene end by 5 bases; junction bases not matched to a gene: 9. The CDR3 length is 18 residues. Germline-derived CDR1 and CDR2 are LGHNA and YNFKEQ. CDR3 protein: CASSQDKIAGGVNNEQFF. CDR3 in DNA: TGTGCCAGCAGCCAAGATAAGATAGCGGGGGGGGTCAACAATGAGCAGTTCTTC.

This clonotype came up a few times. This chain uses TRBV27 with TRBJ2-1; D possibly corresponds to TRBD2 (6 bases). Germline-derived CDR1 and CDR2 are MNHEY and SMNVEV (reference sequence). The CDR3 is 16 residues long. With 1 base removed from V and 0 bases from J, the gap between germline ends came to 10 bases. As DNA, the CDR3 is TGTGCCAGCAGTTTATTGGAGGGGATCTCCTACAATGAGCAGTTCTTC. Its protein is CASSLLEGISYNEQFF.

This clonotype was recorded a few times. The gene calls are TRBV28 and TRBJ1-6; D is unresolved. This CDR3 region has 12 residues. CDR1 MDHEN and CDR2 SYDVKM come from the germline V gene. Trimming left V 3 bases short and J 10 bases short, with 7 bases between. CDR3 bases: TGTGCCAGCAGTTTTTCCCAATCACCCCTCCACTTT. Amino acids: CASSFSQSPLHF.

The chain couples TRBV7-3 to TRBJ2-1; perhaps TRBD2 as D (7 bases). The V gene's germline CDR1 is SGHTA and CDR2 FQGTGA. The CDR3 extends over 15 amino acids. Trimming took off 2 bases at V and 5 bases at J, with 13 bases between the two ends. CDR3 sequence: CASSLSAGAHNEQFF. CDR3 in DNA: TGTGCCAGCAGCTTATCGGCGGGGGCGCACAATGAGCAGTTCTTC.

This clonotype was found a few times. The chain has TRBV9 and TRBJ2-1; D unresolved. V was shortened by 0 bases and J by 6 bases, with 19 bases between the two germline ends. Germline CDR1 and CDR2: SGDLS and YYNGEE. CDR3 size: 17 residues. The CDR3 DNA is TGTGCCAGCAGCGTAGCTTCCCCCCGTACGCGTGGCAATGAGCAGTTCTTC. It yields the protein CASSVASPRTRGNEQFF.

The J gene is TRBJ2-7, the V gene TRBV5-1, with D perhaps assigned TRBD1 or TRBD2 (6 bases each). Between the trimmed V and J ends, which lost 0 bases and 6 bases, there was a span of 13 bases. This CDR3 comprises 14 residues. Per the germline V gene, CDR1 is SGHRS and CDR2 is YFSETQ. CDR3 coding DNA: TGCGCCAGCAGCTTGGTACCGGGGGCCGGCGAGCAGTACTTC. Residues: CASSLVPGAGEQYF.

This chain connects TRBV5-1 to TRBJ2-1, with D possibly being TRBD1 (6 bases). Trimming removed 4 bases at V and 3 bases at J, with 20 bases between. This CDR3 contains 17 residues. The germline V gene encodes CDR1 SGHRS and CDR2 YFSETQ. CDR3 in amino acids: CASSPGQKYYFYNEQFF. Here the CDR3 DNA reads TGCGCCAGCAGCCCCGGACAGAAATATTACTTCTACAATGAGCAGTTCTTC.

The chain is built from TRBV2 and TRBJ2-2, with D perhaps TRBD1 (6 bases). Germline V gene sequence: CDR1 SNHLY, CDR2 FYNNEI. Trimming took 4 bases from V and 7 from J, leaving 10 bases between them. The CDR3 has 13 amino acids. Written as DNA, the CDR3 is TGTGCCAGCAGTGGGAGCAGGGGCGGGGAGCTGTTTTTT. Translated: CASSGSRGGELFF.

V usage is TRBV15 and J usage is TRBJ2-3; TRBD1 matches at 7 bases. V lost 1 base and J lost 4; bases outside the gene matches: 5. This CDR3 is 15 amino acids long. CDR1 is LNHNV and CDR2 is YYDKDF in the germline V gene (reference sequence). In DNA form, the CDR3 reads TGTGCCACCAGCAGAGCCGACAGGGTCGCAGATACGCAGTATTTT. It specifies CATSRADRVADTQYF.

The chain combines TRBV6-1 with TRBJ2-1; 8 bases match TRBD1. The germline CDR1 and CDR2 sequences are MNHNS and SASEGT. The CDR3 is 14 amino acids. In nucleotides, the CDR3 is TGTGGGACTCGACAGGGGAGCTCCTACAATGAGCAGTTCTTC. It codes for CGTRQGSSYNEQFF.

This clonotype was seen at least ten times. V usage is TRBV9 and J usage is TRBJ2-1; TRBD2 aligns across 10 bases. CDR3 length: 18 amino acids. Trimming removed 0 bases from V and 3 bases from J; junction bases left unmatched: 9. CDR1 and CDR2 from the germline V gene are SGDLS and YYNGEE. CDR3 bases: TGTGCCAGCAGCGTAGGAGAGCTAGCGGGGGATCTCTACAATGAGCAGTTCTTC. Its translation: CASSVGELAGDLYNEQFF.

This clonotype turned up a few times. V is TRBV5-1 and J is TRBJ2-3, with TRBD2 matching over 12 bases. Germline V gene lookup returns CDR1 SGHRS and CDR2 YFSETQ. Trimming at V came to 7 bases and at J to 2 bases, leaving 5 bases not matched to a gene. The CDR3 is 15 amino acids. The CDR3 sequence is CASARLAGDTDTQYF. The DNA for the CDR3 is TGCGCCAGCGCACGACTAGCGGGGGACACAGATACGCAGTATTTT.